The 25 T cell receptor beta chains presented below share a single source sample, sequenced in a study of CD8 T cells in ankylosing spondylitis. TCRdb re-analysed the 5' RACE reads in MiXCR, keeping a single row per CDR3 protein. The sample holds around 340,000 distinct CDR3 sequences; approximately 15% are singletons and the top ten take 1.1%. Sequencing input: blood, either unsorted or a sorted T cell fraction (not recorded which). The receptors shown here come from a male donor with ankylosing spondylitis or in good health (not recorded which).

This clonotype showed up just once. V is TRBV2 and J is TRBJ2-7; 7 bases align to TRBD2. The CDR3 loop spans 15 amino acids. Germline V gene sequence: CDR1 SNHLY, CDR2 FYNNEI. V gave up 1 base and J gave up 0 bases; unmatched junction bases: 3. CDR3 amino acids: CASSEDLAVSYEQYF. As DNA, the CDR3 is TGTGCCAGCAGTGAAGACCTAGCGGTCTCCTACGAGCAGTACTTC.

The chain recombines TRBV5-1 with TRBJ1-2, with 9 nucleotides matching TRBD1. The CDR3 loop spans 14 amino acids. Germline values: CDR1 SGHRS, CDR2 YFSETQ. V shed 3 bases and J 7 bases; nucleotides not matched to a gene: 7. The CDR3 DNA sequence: TGCGCCAGCAGCTCTCCGGGACAGGGAGCTGGCTACACCTTC. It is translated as CASSSPGQGAGYTF.

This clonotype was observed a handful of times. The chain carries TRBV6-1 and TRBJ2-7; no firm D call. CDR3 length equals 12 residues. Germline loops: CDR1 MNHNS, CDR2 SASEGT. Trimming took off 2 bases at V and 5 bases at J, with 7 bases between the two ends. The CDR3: CASSERWDEQYF. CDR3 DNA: TGTGCCAGCAGTGAACGGTGGGACGAGCAGTACTTC.

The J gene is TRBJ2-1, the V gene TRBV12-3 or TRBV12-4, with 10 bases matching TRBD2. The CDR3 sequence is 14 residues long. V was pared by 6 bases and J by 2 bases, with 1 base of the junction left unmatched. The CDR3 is CASRTSGAYNEQFF. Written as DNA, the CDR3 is TGTGCCAGCAGAACTAGCGGGGCCTACAATGAGCAGTTCTTC.

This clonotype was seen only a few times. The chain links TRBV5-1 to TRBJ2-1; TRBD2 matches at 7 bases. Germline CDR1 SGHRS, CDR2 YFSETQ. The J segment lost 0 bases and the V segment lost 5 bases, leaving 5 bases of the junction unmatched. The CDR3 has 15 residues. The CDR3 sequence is CASRLAISSYNEQFF. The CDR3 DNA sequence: TGCGCCAGCAGACTAGCGATTAGCTCCTACAATGAGCAGTTCTTC.

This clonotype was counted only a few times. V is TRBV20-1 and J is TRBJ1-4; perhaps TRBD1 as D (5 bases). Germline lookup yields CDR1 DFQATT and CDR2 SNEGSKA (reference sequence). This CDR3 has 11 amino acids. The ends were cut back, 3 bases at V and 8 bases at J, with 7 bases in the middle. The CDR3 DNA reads TGCAGTGCTAGGAGGGGCGAAAAACTGTTTTTT. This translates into CSARRGEKLFF.

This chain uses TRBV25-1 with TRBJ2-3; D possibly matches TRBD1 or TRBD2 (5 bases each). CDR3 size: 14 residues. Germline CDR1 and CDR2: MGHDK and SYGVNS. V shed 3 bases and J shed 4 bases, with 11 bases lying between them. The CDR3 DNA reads TGTGCCAGCAGTGACCCGGGACCCTCAGATACGCAGTATTTT. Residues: CASSDPGPSDTQYF.

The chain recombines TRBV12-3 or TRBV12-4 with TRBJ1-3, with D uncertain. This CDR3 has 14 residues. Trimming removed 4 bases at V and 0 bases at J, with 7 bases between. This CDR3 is CASSSGVSGNTIYF. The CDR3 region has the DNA TGTGCCAGCAGTTCCGGGGTCTCTGGAAACACCATATATTTT.

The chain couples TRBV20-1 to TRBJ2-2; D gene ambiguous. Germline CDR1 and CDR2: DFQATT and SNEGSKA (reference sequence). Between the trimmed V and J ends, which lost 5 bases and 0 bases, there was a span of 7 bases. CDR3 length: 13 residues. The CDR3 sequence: CSASTPNTGELFF. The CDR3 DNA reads TGCAGTGCTTCCACACCGAACACCGGGGAGCTGTTTTTT.

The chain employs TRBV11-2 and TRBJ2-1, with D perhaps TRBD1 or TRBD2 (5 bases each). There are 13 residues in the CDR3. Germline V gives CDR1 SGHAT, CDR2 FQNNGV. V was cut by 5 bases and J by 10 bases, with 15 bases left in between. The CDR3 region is CASSLGTAEEQFF. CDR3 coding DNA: TGTGCCAGCAGCCTAGGGACCGCGGAGGAGCAGTTCTTC.

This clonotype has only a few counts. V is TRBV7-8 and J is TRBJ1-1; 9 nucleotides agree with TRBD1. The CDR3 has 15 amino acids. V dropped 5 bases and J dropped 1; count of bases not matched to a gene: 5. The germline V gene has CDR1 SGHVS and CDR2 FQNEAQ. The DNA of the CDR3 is TGTGCCAGCAGCCCCCGGGACAGGGAGAACACTGAAGCTTTCTTT. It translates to CASSPRDRENTEAFF.

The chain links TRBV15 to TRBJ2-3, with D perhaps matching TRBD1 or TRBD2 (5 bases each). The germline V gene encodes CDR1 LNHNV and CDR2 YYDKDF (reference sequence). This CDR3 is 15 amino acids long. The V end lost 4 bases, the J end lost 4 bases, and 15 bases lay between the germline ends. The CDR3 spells CATSTNQGRADTQYF. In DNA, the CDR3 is TGTGCCACCAGCACCAATCAGGGACGTGCAGATACGCAGTATTTT.

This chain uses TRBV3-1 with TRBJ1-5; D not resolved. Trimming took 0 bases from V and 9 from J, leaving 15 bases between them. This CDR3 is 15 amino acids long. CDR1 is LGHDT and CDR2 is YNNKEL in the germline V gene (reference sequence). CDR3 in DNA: TGTGCCAGCAGCCAAGAGGCCGGGAGTTTATGGCCCCAGCATTTT. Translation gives CASSQEAGSLWPQHF.

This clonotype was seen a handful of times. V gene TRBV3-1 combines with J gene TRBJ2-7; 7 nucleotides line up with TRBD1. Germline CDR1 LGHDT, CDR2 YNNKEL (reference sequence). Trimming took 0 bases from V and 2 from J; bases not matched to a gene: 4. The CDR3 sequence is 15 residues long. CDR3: CASSQDGGTAYEQYF. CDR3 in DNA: TGTGCCAGCAGCCAAGATGGTGGGACAGCCTACGAGCAGTACTTC.

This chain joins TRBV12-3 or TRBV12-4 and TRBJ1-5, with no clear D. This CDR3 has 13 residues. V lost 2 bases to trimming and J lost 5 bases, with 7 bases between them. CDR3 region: CASSLRRDQPQHF. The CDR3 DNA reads TGTGCCAGCAGTTTAAGAAGGGATCAGCCCCAGCATTTT.

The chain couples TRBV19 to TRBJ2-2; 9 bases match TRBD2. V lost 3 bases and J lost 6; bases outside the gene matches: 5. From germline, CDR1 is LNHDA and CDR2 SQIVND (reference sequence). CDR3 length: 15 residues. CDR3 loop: CASSISGSLSGELFF. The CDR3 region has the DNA TGTGCCAGTAGTATTAGCGGGAGTCTCTCCGGGGAGCTGTTTTTT. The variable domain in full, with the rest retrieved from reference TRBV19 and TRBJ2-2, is DGGITQSPKYLFRKEGQNVTLSCEQNLNHDAMYWYRQDPGQGLRLIYYSQIVNDFQKGDIAEGYSVSREKKESFPLTVTSAQKNPTAFYLCASSISGSLSGELFFGEGSRLTVL.

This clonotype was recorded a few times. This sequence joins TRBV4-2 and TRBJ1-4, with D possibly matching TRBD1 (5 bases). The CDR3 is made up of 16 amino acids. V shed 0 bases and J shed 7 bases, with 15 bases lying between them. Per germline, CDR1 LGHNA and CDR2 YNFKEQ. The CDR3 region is CASSQESRGAGEKLFF. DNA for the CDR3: TGTGCCAGCAGCCAAGAATCGAGGGGAGCAGGTGAAAAACTGTTTTTT.

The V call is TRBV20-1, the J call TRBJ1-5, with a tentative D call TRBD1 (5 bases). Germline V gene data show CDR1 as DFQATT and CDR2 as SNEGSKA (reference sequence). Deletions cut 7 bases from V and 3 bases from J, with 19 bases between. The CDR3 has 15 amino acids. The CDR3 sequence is CSVAGPLLTNQPQHF. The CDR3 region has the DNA TGCAGTGTTGCGGGACCACTTCTAACCAATCAGCCCCAGCATTTT.

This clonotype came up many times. The CDR3 loop is CASSYRDRFNYGYTF. The CDR3 nucleotides are TGTGCCAGCAGCTACCGGGACAGATTTAACTATGGCTACACCTTC. This chain connects TRBV7-4 to TRBJ1-2, with 7 bases aligning to TRBD1. This CDR3 contains 15 residues. Germline lookup yields CDR1 SGHVT and CDR2 SQSDAQ. Trimming at V came to 4 bases and at J to 1 base, leaving 6 bases not matched to a gene.

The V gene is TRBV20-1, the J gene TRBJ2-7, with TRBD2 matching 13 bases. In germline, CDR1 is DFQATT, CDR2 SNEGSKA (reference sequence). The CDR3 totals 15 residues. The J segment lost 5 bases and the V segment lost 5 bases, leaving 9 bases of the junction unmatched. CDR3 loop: CSAGQLAGGTDEQYF. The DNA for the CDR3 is TGCAGTGCTGGGCAACTAGCGGGAGGGACCGACGAGCAGTACTTC.

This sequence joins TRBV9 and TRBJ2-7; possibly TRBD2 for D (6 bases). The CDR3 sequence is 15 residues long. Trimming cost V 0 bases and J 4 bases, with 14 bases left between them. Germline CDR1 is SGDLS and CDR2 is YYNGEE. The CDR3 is CASSVAAGRDYEQYF. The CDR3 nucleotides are TGTGCCAGCAGCGTAGCGGCGGGAAGGGATTACGAGCAGTACTTC.

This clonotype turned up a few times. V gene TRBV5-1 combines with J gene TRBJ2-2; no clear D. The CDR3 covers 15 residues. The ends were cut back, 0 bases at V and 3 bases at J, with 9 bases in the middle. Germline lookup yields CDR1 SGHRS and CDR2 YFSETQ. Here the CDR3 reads CASSLANRDTGELFF. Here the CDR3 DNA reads TGCGCCAGCAGCTTGGCCAACAGAGACACCGGGGAGCTGTTTTTT.

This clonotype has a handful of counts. The CDR3 loop reads CASTSGGAKAFF. In DNA form, the CDR3 reads TGTGCCAGCACCTCTGGGGGCGCCAAGGCTTTCTTT. The V gene is TRBV12-3 or TRBV12-4, the J gene TRBJ1-1; D possibly corresponds to TRBD1 (6 bases). The CDR3 loop spans 12 amino acids. V lost 7 bases, J lost 11 bases, and 17 bases lay in between.

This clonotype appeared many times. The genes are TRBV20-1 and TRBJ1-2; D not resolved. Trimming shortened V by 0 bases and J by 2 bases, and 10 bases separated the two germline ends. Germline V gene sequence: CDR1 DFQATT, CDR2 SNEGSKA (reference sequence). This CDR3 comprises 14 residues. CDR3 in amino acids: CSARDGLANYGYTF. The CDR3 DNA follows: TGCAGTGCTAGAGATGGATTGGCCAACTATGGCTACACCTTC.

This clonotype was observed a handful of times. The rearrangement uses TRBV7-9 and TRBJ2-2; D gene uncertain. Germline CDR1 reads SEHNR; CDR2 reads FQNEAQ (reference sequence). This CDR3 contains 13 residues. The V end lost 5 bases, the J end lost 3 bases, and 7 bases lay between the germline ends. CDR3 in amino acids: CASSPPHTGELFF. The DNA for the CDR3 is TGTGCCAGCAGCCCCCCCCACACCGGGGAGCTGTTTTTT.